These 17 T cell receptor beta chains were sequenced from one sample in a study of blood T cell repertoires in COVID-19. The assay was immunoSEQ multiplex PCR, and TCRdb's table has in-frame clones only and misses some. This sample has around 260,000 clones; around 86% occur once, and the top ten carry approximately 1.4%. The sequencing input was peripheral blood. The receptors stem from a woman between 40 and 55 years old who had recovered from COVID-19.

The J gene is TRBJ1-3, the V gene TRBV5-1; no clear D. Germline V CDR1 and CDR2: SGHRS, YFSETQ. The CDR3 is made up of 13 amino acids. Trimming shortened V by 7 bases and J by 0 bases, and 8 bases separated the two germline ends. The CDR3 nucleotides read TGCGCCAGCGCTACTTTCTCTGGAAACACCATATATTTT. It yields the protein CASATFSGNTIYF.

The rearrangement links TRBV5-1 to TRBJ2-3; TRBD1 might be the D (6 bases). The CDR3 is made up of 15 amino acids. Trimming stripped 4 bases from V and 6 bases from J, with 18 bases between. In germline, CDR1 is SGHRS, CDR2 YFSETQ. The CDR3 DNA follows: TGCGCCAGCAGCCCCGGGGCAGGGGAGATGGATACGCAGTATTTT. It yields the protein CASSPGAGEMDTQYF.

V gene TRBV5-4 combines with J gene TRBJ1-6, with 8 bases fitting TRBD1. The CDR3 extends over 17 amino acids. The germline V gene has CDR1 SGHNT and CDR2 YYREEE (reference sequence). The V segment lost 0 bases and the J segment 1 base; nucleotides outside the gene matches: 3. Written as DNA, the CDR3 is TGTGCCAGCAGCTTGGCCCAGGGGGCATCCTATAATTCACCCCTCCACTTT. This gives the protein CASSLAQGASYNSPLHF.

The rearrangement joins TRBV9 to TRBJ1-2; possible D gene TRBD1, 5 bases. V gave up 0 bases and J gave up 2 bases, with 20 bases separating them. Germline lookup yields CDR1 SGDLS and CDR2 YYNGEE. This CDR3 spans 18 amino acids. The CDR3 here is CASSVDLGREGINYGYTF. CDR3 in DNA: TGTGCCAGCAGCGTAGACTTAGGGAGGGAGGGGATCAACTATGGCTACACCTTC.

This chain links TRBV5-4 with TRBJ2-5; 7 bases match TRBD1. The CDR3 has 16 amino acids. Germline V gene data show CDR1 as SGHNT and CDR2 as YYREEE (reference sequence). The V gene end was trimmed by 0 bases and the J gene end by 0 bases; junction bases not matched to a gene: 5. Here the CDR3 reads CASSLEPGTDQETQYF. The CDR3 nucleotides read TGTGCCAGCAGCTTGGAGCCCGGGACAGACCAAGAGACCCAGTACTTC.

V is TRBV3-1 (or the pseudogene TRBV3-2) and J is TRBJ2-1; the D gene is possibly TRBD2 (5 bases). The CDR3 totals 12 residues. Trimming removed 6 bases at V and 7 bases at J, with 10 bases between. Germline CDR1 and CDR2: LGHDT and YNNKEL (reference sequence). The CDR3 bases are TGTGCCAGCAGGGATAGGAGGAATGAGCAGTTCTTC. It encodes CASRDRRNEQFF.

The rearrangement links TRBV10-3 to TRBJ1-1; 7 nucleotides match TRBD1. V was clipped by 2 bases and J by 4 bases; unmatched bases: 4. The length of the CDR3 is 14 residues. Germline V gives CDR1 ENHRY, CDR2 SYGVKD. CDR3 amino acids: CAISELGQSTEAFF. The CDR3, as DNA: TGTGCCATCAGTGAGCTGGGACAGAGCACTGAAGCTTTCTTT.

The chain has TRBV11-3 and TRBJ2-1; 7 nucleotides line up with TRBD2. CDR3 size: 14 residues. V lost 0 bases and J lost 5; bases outside the gene matches: 1. The germline CDR1 and CDR2 sequences are SGHNT and YENEEA. The chain's CDR3 is CASSLDGTNNEQFF. The CDR3 nucleotides read TGTGCCAGCAGCTTAGATGGGACTAACAATGAGCAGTTCTTC.

This clone has just one count. This chain links TRBV9 with TRBJ1-2; TRBD1 is a possible D gene (5 bases). The CDR3 totals 19 residues. Germline V CDR1 and CDR2: SGDLS, YYNGEE. The V end was cut by 4 bases, the J end by 0 bases, with 25 bases between. As DNA, the CDR3 is TGTGCCAGCAGCCCTCTCTCATCGACAGTAACCCAAGCTAACTATGGCTACACCTTC. The encoded protein is CASSPLSSTVTQANYGYTF.

This clone was observed a few times. The chain recombines TRBV7-9 with TRBJ2-1; a possible D gene is TRBD2 (5 bases). The CDR3 covers 13 residues. Germline lookup yields CDR1 SEHNR and CDR2 FQNEAQ (reference sequence). V shed 7 bases and J shed 1 base, with 8 bases lying between them. The CDR3 protein is CASTRTSYNEQFF. In nucleotides, the CDR3 is TGTGCCAGCACAAGGACTTCCTACAATGAGCAGTTCTTC.

The rearrangement joins TRBV7-2 to TRBJ2-7; 10 positions agree with TRBD1. V gave up 4 bases and J gave up 2 bases; unmatched junction bases: 2. The CDR3 totals 14 residues. Per the germline V gene, CDR1 is SGHTA and CDR2 is FQGNSA. The CDR3 coding sequence is TGTGCCAGCAGCTCGGGACAGGGGCCCTACGAGCAGTACTTC. Its protein is CASSSGQGPYEQYF.

This sequence joins TRBV29-1 and TRBJ1-1, with 9 bases identical to TRBD1. Trimming removed 6 bases from V and 1 base from J; junction bases left unmatched: 6. This CDR3 region has 14 residues. Germline V gives CDR1 SQVTM, CDR2 ANQGSEA. The CDR3 sequence: CSVGPGQGNTEAFF. CDR3 bases: TGCAGCGTCGGCCCGGGACAGGGGAACACTGAAGCTTTCTTT.

The V gene is TRBV7-6, the J gene TRBJ2-1; 9 bases match TRBD2. With V trimmed by 0 bases and J by 4 bases, 4 bases remained unmatched. The CDR3 is made up of 16 amino acids. Germline loops: CDR1 SGHVS, CDR2 FNYEAQ. The CDR3 DNA is TGTGCCAGCAGCTTAGCGGCAGCGGGGGGATACAATGAGCAGTTCTTC. Amino acids: CASSLAAAGGYNEQFF. Full variable domain (remainder filled in from reference TRBV7-6 and TRBJ2-1): GAGVSQSPRYKVTKRGQDVALRCDPISGHVSLYWYRQALGQGPEFLTYFNYEAQQDKSGLPNDRFSAERPEGSISTLTIQRTEQRDSAMYRCASSLAAAGGYNEQFFGPGTRLTVL.

This rearrangement joins TRBV29-1 to TRBJ1-1; weak D call: TRBD1 (6 bases). This CDR3 comprises 13 residues. Looked up from germline, CDR1 is SQVTM and CDR2 is ANQGSEA. The V gene lost 6 bases and the J gene lost 2 bases, with 13 bases spanning the gap. As DNA, the CDR3 is TGCAGCGTCGTGACAGGAACCAACACTGAAGCTTTCTTT. Amino acid sequence: CSVVTGTNTEAFF.

The V and J genes are TRBV5-1 and TRBJ2-3, with 10 bases identical to TRBD2. CDR1 and CDR2 (germline): SGHRS, YFSETQ. After removal of 3 bases from V and 0 bases from J, the junction contained 4 bases not matched to a gene. The CDR3 is made up of 16 amino acids. The CDR3 sequence is CASSSSGGSSTDTQYF. CDR3 sequence (DNA): TGCGCCAGCAGCTCTAGCGGGGGCTCTAGCACAGATACGCAGTATTTT.

The CDR3: CASSSTGTGAVSSYNEQFF. The CDR3 bases are TGTGCCAGCAGCTCGACCGGGACAGGGGCCGTCAGCTCCTACAATGAGCAGTTCTTC. The rearrangement links TRBV9 to TRBJ2-1; 10 bases match TRBD1. Trimming cost V 4 bases and J 0 bases; bases outside gene matches: 13. CDR3 length: 19 residues. CDR1 is SGDLS, CDR2 YYNGEE, per germline.

The chain uses TRBV30 and TRBJ2-6; the D is unclear. Germline CDR1 reads GTSNPN; CDR2 reads SVGIG (reference sequence). This CDR3 contains 16 residues. V dropped 4 bases and J dropped 0 bases, with 13 bases sitting between them. Here the CDR3 reads CAWTVSWSSGANVLTF. The DNA for the CDR3 is TGTGCCTGGACGGTTTCTTGGAGCTCTGGGGCCAACGTCCTGACTTTC.